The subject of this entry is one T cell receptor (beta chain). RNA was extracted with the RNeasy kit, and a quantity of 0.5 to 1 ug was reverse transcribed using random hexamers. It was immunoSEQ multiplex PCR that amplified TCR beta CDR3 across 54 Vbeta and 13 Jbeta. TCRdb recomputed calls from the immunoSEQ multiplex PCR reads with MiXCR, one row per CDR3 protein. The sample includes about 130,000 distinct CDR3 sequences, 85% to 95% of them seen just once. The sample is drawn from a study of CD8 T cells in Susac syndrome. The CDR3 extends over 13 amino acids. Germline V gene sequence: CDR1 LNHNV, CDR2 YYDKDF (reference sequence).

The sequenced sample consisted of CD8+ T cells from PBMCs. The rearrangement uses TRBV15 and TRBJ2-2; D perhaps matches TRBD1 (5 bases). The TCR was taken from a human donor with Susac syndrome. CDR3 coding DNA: TGTGGCGCAGGGCCTGGCCACACCGGGGAGCTGTTTTTT. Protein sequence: CGAGPGHTGELFF.